This is a list of T cell receptor beta chains from one sample in a study of siplizumab effects on memory and regulatory T cells. Assay: immunoSEQ multiplex PCR; the TCRdb copy retains only in-frame clones and omits some. The sample lists some 40,000 clones, roughly 90% occurring once. Sequenced: naive CD4+ T cells sorted from blood. The receptors stem from a human donor in good health. The CDR3 runs from the conserved cysteine through the conserved F or W.

v_gene,CDR3aa
TRBV7-2,CASSRREGAPYNEQFF
TRBV29-1,CSAHQIGETDTQYF
TRBV28,CASSWRRYGYTF
TRBV27,CASSQTPGLAGYNEQFF
TRBV10-2,CASSLENTEAFF
TRBV6-1,CASSEGNEQFF
TRBV9,CASSVGTGRADTQYF
TRBV6-5,CASSYSGGGAGDTQYF
TRBV12-5,CASGLDRGAFF
TRBV18,CASSLRDLAGGTGEQYF
TRBV30,CAWTGSYEQYF
TRBV15,CATSRESGLYNEQFF
TRBV30,CAWSVYRGKAHEQYF
TRBV27,CASSQYYRELTGELFF
TRBV5-1,CASSLVQSTGELFF
TRBV11-2,CAVANTEAFF
TRBV5-4,CASWAGTARPTDTQYF